This T cell receptor (beta chain) was sequenced in a study of T-cell reconstitution after alpha-beta-depleted transplantation in children. The TCRbeta library incorporated unique molecular identifiers. TCRdb passed the PCR reads through MiXCR, listing each CDR3 protein once. Among 700,000 to 950,000 distinct CDR3 sequences listed, about 16% were seen once. This clonotype was recorded a few times. Its antigen is unknown. V shed 4 bases, J shed 7 bases, and the junction held 10 bases outside the gene matches. The germline CDR1 and CDR2 sequences are SQVTM and ANQGSEA. CDR3 size: 15 residues. Study-wide results and caveats: Counts and diversity of T cells one year after transplant came mostly from newly produced T cells. Some patients' high day-60 TCRbeta diversity was attributed to recipient cells surviving conditioning. At around two months after transplant, the alpha-beta T cells were reportedly derived from several hundred expanded clones that came from non-depleted graft cells.

This chain joins TRBV29-1 and TRBJ2-2, with TRBD2 identical over 9 bases. Here the sequenced sample was PBMCs, mostly from graft donor cells, taken 360 days after TCRalphabeta/CD19-depleted stem cell transplant. The sequence was collected from a male patient aged 10 to 17 who had a stem cell transplant for acute lymphoblastic leukemia, so the T cells may come from the graft donor. The CDR3 is CSVAASSGNFGELFF. DNA for the CDR3: TGCAGCGTTGCTGCGTCTAGCGGGAATTTCGGGGAGCTGTTTTTT.